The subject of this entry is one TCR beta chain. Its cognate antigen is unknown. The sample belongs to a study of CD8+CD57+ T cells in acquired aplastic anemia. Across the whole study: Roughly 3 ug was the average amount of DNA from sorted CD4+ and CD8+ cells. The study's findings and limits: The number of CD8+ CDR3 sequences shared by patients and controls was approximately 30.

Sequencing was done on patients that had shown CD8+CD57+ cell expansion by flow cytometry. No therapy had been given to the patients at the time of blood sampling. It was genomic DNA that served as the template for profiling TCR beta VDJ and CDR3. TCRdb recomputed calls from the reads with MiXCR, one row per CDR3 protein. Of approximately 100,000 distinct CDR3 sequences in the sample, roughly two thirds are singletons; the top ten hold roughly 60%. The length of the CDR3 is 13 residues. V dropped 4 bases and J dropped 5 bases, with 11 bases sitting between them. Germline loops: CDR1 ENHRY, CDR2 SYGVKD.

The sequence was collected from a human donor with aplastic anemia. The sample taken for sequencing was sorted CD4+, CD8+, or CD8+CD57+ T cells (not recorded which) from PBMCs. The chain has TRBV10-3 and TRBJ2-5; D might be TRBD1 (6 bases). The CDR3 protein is CAISGTGSETQYF. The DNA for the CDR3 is TGTGCCATCAGTGGCACAGGGTCGGAGACCCAGTACTTC.